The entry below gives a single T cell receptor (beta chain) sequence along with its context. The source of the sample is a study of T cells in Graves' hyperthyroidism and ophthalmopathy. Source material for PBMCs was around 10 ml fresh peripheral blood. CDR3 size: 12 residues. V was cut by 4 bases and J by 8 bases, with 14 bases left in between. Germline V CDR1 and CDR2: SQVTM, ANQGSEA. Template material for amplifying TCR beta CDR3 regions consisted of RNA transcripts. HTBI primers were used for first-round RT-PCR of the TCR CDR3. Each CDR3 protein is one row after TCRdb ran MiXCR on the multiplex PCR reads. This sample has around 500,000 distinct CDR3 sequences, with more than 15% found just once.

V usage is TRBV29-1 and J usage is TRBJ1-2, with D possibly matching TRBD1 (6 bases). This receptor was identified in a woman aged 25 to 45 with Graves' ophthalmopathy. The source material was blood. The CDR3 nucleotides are TGCAGCGTTGGGGAGACAGGATCAGGCTACACCTTC. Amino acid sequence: CSVGETGSGYTF.